Following are 10 T cell receptor beta chains from one sample sequenced in a study of OX40 agonist ivuxolimab in advanced cancers. Assay used: immunoSEQ multiplex PCR; TCRdb lists only in-frame clones, some missing. The table has 70,000 to 80,000 clones, roughly 92% seen once. The specimen comprised CD4+ or CD8+ T cells sorted from blood, sampled in a trial of the OX40 agonist ivuxolimab. The receptors derive from an adult with an advanced solid tumor such as melanoma, head and neck, liver or kidney cancer.

Here the CDR3 reads CSAPRRNIQYF. CDR3 sequence (DNA): TGCAGTGCCCCTAGGAGGAACATTCAGTACTTC. The chain is built from TRBV20-1 and TRBJ2-4; tentative D call: TRBD2 (5 bases). V was cut by 6 bases and J by 7 bases, with 10 bases left in between. The CDR3 covers 11 residues. CDR1 and CDR2 (germline): DFQATT, SNEGSKA (reference sequence).

This clone was seen only once. This sequence joins TRBV9 and TRBJ2-1; perhaps D is TRBD1 or TRBD2 (5 bases each). CDR1 and CDR2 from the germline V gene are SGDLS and YYNGEE. The CDR3 covers 17 residues. Trimming shortened V by 3 bases and J by 10 bases, and 26 bases separated the two germline ends. This chain's CDR3 is CASSAPRRDGPTWEQFF. CDR3 bases: TGTGCCAGCAGCGCCCCCCGACGGGACGGACCGACCTGGGAGCAGTTCTTC. The full variable domain, rest sourced from reference TRBV9 and TRBJ2-1, is DSGVTQTPKHLITATGQRVTLRCSPRSGDLSVYWYQQSLDQGLQFLIQYYNGEERAKGNILERFSAQQFPDLHSELNLSSLELGDSALYFCASSAPRRDGPTWEQFFGPGTRLTVL.

The rearrangement joins TRBV9 to TRBJ1-2; 7 nucleotides match TRBD1. The V gene's germline CDR1 is SGDLS and CDR2 YYNGEE. The CDR3 runs to 15 residues. Trimming at V came to 5 bases and at J to 2 bases, leaving 9 bases not matched to a gene. The CDR3, as DNA: TGTGCCAGCAGTCCCCGCGGCAGGGGGAACTATGGCTACACCTTC. It yields the protein CASSPRGRGNYGYTF.

The genes are TRBV7-6 and TRBJ2-3; TRBD2 aligns across 11 bases. This CDR3 is 19 amino acids long. V shed 5 bases and J 2 bases; nucleotides not matched to a gene: 15. Germline V lookup: CDR1 SGHVS, CDR2 FNYEAQ. CDR3 sequence reads: CASSPLTSGSGYNTDTQYF. CDR3 DNA sequence: TGTGCCAGCAGCCCGCTTACTAGCGGGAGCGGATATAACACAGATACGCAGTATTTT.

The gene calls are TRBV6-1 and TRBJ1-6; maybe TRBD1 (5 bases). There are 13 residues in the CDR3. Per germline, CDR1 MNHNS and CDR2 SASEGT. The ends were cut back, 4 bases at V and 6 bases at J, with 7 bases in the middle. Here the CDR3 reads CASSGQFNSPLHF. DNA of the CDR3: TGTGCCAGCAGTGGACAGTTTAATTCACCCCTCCACTTT.

The CDR3 sequence is CASGLATTGQPFGEKLFF. CDR3 bases: TGTGCTAGTGGTTTGGCGACGACAGGCCAACCTTTCGGTGAAAAACTGTTTTTT. V gene TRBV12-5 combines with J gene TRBJ1-4; TRBD1 might be the D (6 bases). The germline V gene has CDR1 LGHNT and CDR2 FRNRAP. Trimming left V 1 base short and J 7 bases short, with 22 bases between. The CDR3 totals 18 residues.

The chain employs TRBV11-2 and TRBJ2-1, with D maybe TRBD1 (6 bases). The V gene's germline CDR1 is SGHAT and CDR2 FQNNGV. The CDR3 contains 15 residues. V lost 4 bases to trimming and J lost 0 bases, with 10 bases between them. Here the CDR3 DNA reads TGTGCCAGCAGCTCATACAGGGACTCCTACAATGAGCAGTTCTTC. Residues: CASSSYRDSYNEQFF.

The chain couples TRBV7-2 to TRBJ1-1; TRBD1 aligns across 9 bases. CDR3 length: 15 residues. Germline CDR1 is SGHTA and CDR2 is FQGNSA. With 5 bases clipped from V and 5 bases from J, the junction kept 9 bases outside the gene matches. CDR3 DNA sequence: TGTGCCAGCAGCGTAGGACAGGGGAAGGAGACTGAAGCTTTCTTT. This translates into CASSVGQGKETEAFF.

The chain uses TRBV4-2 and TRBJ2-7, with TRBD2 identical over 8 bases. V was clipped by 4 bases and J by 4 bases; unmatched bases: 9. The V gene's germline CDR1 is LGHNA and CDR2 YNFKEQ. The length of the CDR3 is 15 residues. The CDR3 DNA reads TGTGCCAGCAGCCGGGCGACTAGCGTCTCGTACGAGCAGTACTTC. As protein: CASSRATSVSYEQYF.

This chain uses TRBV11-2 with TRBJ2-3; D is possibly TRBD1 or TRBD2 (5 bases each). The ends were cut back, 8 bases at V and 5 bases at J, with 8 bases in the middle. Germline values: CDR1 SGHAT, CDR2 FQNNGV. This CDR3 region has 11 residues. CDR3 in amino acids: CASDGGDTQYF. CDR3 sequence (DNA): TGTGCCAGCGATGGGGGAGATACGCAGTATTTT.